This passage covers 19 T cell receptor beta chains from one sample sequenced in a study of cytomegalovirus exposure and HLA in healthy donors. 60 Vbeta and 13 Jbeta primers were used in PCR. Assay: immunoSEQ multiplex PCR; the TCRdb copy retains only in-frame clones and omits some. In the table there are 100,000 to 150,000 clones, 83% of which are singletons. Sequencing was performed on PBMCs. Receptors were obtained from a man between 40 and 49 years old in good health and CMV-seronegative.

This clone was seen a few times. This rearrangement joins TRBV15 to TRBJ2-3; a possible D gene is TRBD1 (6 bases). The CDR3 length is 15 residues. The V gene's germline CDR1 is LNHNV and CDR2 YYDKDF (reference sequence). The germline V and J ends were trimmed by 1 base and 4 bases, with 12 bases remaining between them. The CDR3 here is CATSRGRDMSDTQYF. CDR3 bases: TGTGCCACCAGCAGAGGCCGGGACATGTCAGATACGCAGTATTTT.

This clone came up a few times. V usage is TRBV9 and J usage is TRBJ2-7; no clear D gene. Germline CDR1 and CDR2: SGDLS and YYNGEE. CDR3 length: 14 residues. Trimming took off 4 bases at V and 0 bases at J, with 11 bases between the two ends. The CDR3 nucleotides read TGTGCCAGCAGCTCGATGCAGATCTCCTACGAGCAGTACTTC. It encodes CASSSMQISYEQYF.

This chain links TRBV6-5 with TRBJ1-2, with 8 bases matching TRBD1. The CDR3 length is 14 residues. With 2 bases clipped from V and 8 bases from J, the junction kept 7 bases outside the gene matches. CDR1 is MNHEY, CDR2 SVGAGI, per germline. CDR3 DNA sequence: TGTGCCAGCAGTTACCGAACAGGGGGATTGGGCTACACCTTC. Its translation: CASSYRTGGLGYTF.

This clone was observed a single time. V usage is TRBV5-1 and J usage is TRBJ2-7; TRBD1 is a possible D gene (5 bases). This CDR3 is 17 amino acids long. Germline assignment: CDR1 SGHRS and CDR2 YFSETQ. V dropped 4 bases and J dropped 0 bases, with 20 bases sitting between them. The DNA of the CDR3 is TGCGCCAGCAGCCCCAGTATTTCCGCAGGGATCTCCTACGAGCAGTACTTC. It encodes CASSPSISAGISYEQYF.

V is TRBV9 and J is TRBJ2-5; D unresolved. The CDR3 consists of 15 residues. V was pared by 2 bases and J by 2 bases, with 13 bases between. Germline-derived CDR1 and CDR2 are SGDLS and YYNGEE. The CDR3 loop is CASSVWADTQETQYF. In DNA, the CDR3 is TGTGCCAGCAGCGTTTGGGCAGACACACAAGAGACCCAGTACTTC. Full variable domain (rest looked up from reference TRBV9 and TRBJ2-5): DSGVTQTPKHLITATGQRVTLRCSPRSGDLSVYWYQQSLDQGLQFLIQYYNGEERAKGNILERFSAQQFPDLHSELNLSSLELGDSALYFCASSVWADTQETQYFGPGTRLLVL.

In this sample, this clone turned up once. The chain carries TRBV2 and TRBJ2-1; 11 bases agree with TRBD2. The CDR3 is made up of 14 amino acids. Germline trimming cut 2 bases from V and 8 bases from J; bases unmatched to any gene: 2. CDR1 is SNHLY and CDR2 is FYNNEI in the germline V gene. The CDR3 protein is CASSELAGGHEQFF. CDR3 DNA sequence: TGTGCCAGCAGTGAACTAGCGGGGGGACATGAGCAGTTCTTC. Looking up the rest from reference TRBV2 and TRBJ2-1 gives the full variable domain: EPEVTQTPSHQVTQMGQEVILRCVPISNHLYFYWYRQILGQKVEFLVSFYNNEISEKSEIFDDQFSVERPDGSNFTLKIRSTKLEDSAMYFCASSELAGGHEQFFGPGTRLTVL.

This chain uses TRBV6-5 with TRBJ1-2, with D possibly matching TRBD1 (6 bases). Between the trimmed V and J ends, which lost 0 bases and 6 bases, there was a span of 11 bases. Per the germline V gene, CDR1 is MNHEY and CDR2 is SVGAGI. The CDR3 spans 14 residues. CDR3 region: CASSYSRGVDGYTF. CDR3 nucleotides: TGTGCCAGCAGTTACTCCAGGGGAGTCGATGGCTACACCTTC.

This sequence joins TRBV19 and TRBJ2-3; TRBD2 matches 9 bases. V lost 5 bases and J lost 4; bases outside the gene matches: 4. The CDR3 covers 14 residues. Looked up from germline, CDR1 is LNHDA and CDR2 is SQIVND (reference sequence). CDR3 in amino acids: CASSWREGADTQYF. As DNA, the CDR3 is TGTGCCAGTAGTTGGCGGGAGGGCGCAGATACGCAGTATTTT.

The V and J genes are TRBV19 and TRBJ2-2, with TRBD2 matching over 7 bases. This CDR3 has 12 residues. The ends lost 7 bases at V and 5 bases at J; junction bases unmatched: 1. Per the germline V gene, CDR1 is LNHDA and CDR2 is SQIVND (reference sequence). The DNA for the CDR3 is TGTGCCAGTAAAGCGGGGACCGGGGAGCTGTTTTTT. Protein: CASKAGTGELFF.

The chain links TRBV6-5 to TRBJ2-5, with D possibly matching TRBD2 (5 bases). Germline V lookup: CDR1 MNHEY, CDR2 SVGAGI. This CDR3 is built from 11 residues. V was trimmed by 8 bases and J by 7 bases, leaving 11 bases between them. The DNA of the CDR3 is TGTGCCAGCGTTGCGGGTGGGACCCAGTACTTC. Residues: CASVAGGTQYF.

This chain joins TRBV19 and TRBJ2-7; D is possibly TRBD2 (5 bases). V dropped 4 bases and J dropped 1 base, with 11 bases sitting between them. The CDR3 sequence is 14 residues long. Germline assignment: CDR1 LNHDA and CDR2 SQIVND (reference sequence). The chain's CDR3 is CASSTGVGSYEQYF. The CDR3 coding sequence is TGTGCCAGTAGTACCGGGGTGGGGTCCTACGAGCAGTACTTC. Complete variable domain (other parts from reference TRBV19 and TRBJ2-7): DGGITQSPKYLFRKEGQNVTLSCEQNLNHDAMYWYRQDPGQGLRLIYYSQIVNDFQKGDIAEGYSVSREKKESFPLTVTSAQKNPTAFYLCASSTGVGSYEQYFGPGTRLTVT.

The V call is TRBV18, the J call TRBJ2-3; 9 positions match TRBD2. This CDR3 spans 15 amino acids. J lost 2 bases, V lost 2 bases, and 2 bases had no gene match. CDR1 and CDR2 from the germline V gene are KGHSH and LQKENI. CDR3 nucleotide sequence: TGTGCCAGCTCACCATTAGCGGGGGACACAGATACGCAGTATTTT. It encodes CASSPLAGDTDTQYF.

The CDR3 sequence: CASSFLQGWGANVLTF. The CDR3 region has the DNA TGTGCCAGCAGCTTCCTACAGGGTTGGGGGGCCAACGTCCTGACTTTC. V and J are TRBV7-2 and TRBJ2-6; D might be TRBD1 (6 bases). The germline CDR1 and CDR2 sequences are SGHTA and FQGNSA. The V and J ends lost 3 bases and 4 bases respectively, with 13 bases between them. This CDR3 is 16 amino acids long.

The chain couples TRBV6-5 to TRBJ2-1; D may be TRBD2 (5 bases). The CDR3 extends over 13 amino acids. Germline-derived CDR1 and CDR2 are MNHEY and SVGAGI. V was pared by 5 bases and J by 5 bases, with 10 bases between. This chain's CDR3 is CASSGGLHNEQFF. The CDR3 bases are TGTGCCAGCAGTGGAGGACTCCACAATGAGCAGTTCTTC.

This chain uses TRBV29-1 with TRBJ2-1, with 7 positions matching TRBD1. The CDR3 loop spans 17 amino acids. Per germline, CDR1 SQVTM and CDR2 ANQGSEA. The V gene end was trimmed by 2 bases and the J gene end by 4 bases; junction bases not matched to a gene: 14. Written as DNA, the CDR3 is TGCAGCGTTGAACGAGGGGGCTCTTGGTTCCCGTACAATGAGCAGTTCTTC. The encoded protein is CSVERGGSWFPYNEQFF.

The chain couples TRBV7-9 to TRBJ1-1, with D possibly TRBD1 on 6 matching bases. Germline loops: CDR1 SEHNR, CDR2 FQNEAQ (reference sequence). With 0 bases removed from V and 4 bases from J, the gap between germline ends came to 12 bases. The CDR3 loop spans 15 amino acids. In nucleotides, the CDR3 is TGTGCCAGCAGCTTAGCAGGGGGAGAGGGCACTGAAGCTTTCTTT. As protein: CASSLAGGEGTEAFF.

This clone was observed a single time. V gene TRBV7-2 combines with J gene TRBJ2-1; 10 nucleotides match TRBD2. The length of the CDR3 is 15 residues. Germline CDR1 SGHTA, CDR2 FQGNSA. The V segment lost 5 bases and the J segment 7 bases; nucleotides outside the gene matches: 8. The CDR3 spells CASSDTGLASNEQFF. The CDR3 bases are TGTGCCAGCAGCGATACGGGACTAGCGTCAAATGAGCAGTTCTTC.

This clone was seen a handful of times. The chain recombines TRBV28 with TRBJ1-5; 7 nucleotides match TRBD1. The CDR3 has 14 residues. The germline gives CDR1 MDHEN, CDR2 SYDVKM. After removal of 4 bases from V and 5 bases from J, the junction contained 5 bases not matched to a gene. The CDR3 region is CASSSQGQDQPQHF. The CDR3 nucleotides read TGTGCCAGCAGTTCACAGGGGCAGGATCAGCCCCAGCATTTT.

Only a few counts were recorded for this clone. This chain connects TRBV30 to TRBJ2-7; D unclear. V lost 4 bases and J 4 bases, leaving 17 bases between the germline ends. The CDR3 consists of 14 residues. Germline lookup yields CDR1 GTSNPN and CDR2 SVGIG (reference sequence). Written as DNA, the CDR3 is TGTGCCTGGACCAGTCTGACAATTGAGTACGAGCAGTACTTC. It is translated as CAWTSLTIEYEQYF.